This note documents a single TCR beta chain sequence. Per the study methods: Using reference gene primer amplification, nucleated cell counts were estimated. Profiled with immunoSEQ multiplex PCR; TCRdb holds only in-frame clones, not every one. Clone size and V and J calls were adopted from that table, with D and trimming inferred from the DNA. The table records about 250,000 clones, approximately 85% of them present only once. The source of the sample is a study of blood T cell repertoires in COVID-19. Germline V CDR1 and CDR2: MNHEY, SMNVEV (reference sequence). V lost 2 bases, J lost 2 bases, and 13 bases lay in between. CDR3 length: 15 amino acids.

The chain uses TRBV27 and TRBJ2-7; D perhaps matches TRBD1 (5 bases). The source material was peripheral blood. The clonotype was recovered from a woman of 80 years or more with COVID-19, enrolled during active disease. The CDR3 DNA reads TGTGCCAGCAGTTTAATGGGGCAGGGCACCTACGAGCAGTACTTC. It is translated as CASSLMGQGTYEQYF.